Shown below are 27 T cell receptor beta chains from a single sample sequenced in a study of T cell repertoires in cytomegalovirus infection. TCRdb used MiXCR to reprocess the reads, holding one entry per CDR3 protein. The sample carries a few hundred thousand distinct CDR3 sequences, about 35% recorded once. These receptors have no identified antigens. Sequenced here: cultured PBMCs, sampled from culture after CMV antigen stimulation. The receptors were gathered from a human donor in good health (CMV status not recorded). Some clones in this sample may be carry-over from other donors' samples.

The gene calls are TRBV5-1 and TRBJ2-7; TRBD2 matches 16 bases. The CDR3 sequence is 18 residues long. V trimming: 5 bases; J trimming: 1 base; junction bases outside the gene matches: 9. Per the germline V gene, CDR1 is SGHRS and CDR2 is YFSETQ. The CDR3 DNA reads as TGCGCCAGCAGGGGGACTAGCGGGAGGGCCATAGGTTCCTACGAGCAGTACTTC. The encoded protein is CASRGTSGRAIGSYEQYF. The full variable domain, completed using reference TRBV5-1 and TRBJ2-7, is KAGVTQTPRYLIKTRGQQVTLSCSPISGHRSVSWYQQTPGQGLQFLFEYFSETQRNKGNFPGRFSGRQFSNSRSEMNVSTLELGDSALYLCASRGTSGRAIGSYEQYFGPGTRLTVT.

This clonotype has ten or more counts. The CDR3 here is CATTRYGDTGELFF. The CDR3, as DNA: TGTGCCACCACTCGTTATGGGGACACCGGGGAGCTGTTTTTT. The J gene is TRBJ2-2, the V gene TRBV7-2; D gene uncertain. The CDR3 loop spans 14 amino acids. Trimming cost V 10 bases and J 3 bases, with 15 bases left between them. CDR1 and CDR2 (germline): SGHTA, FQGNSA.

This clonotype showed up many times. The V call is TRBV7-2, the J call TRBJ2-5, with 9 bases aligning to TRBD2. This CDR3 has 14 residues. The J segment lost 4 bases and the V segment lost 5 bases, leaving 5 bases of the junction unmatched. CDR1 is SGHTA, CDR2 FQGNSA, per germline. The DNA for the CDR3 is TGTGCCAGCAGCCAGGGACTAGCTGGAGAGACCCAGTACTTC. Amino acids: CASSQGLAGETQYF.

In nucleotides, the CDR3 is TGTGCCACTATGGGGGGTACCCGGACTAATACGACGAGGGGAGTTTACAATGAGCAGTTCTTC. Protein: CATMGGTRTNTTRGVYNEQFF. The chain recombines TRBV19 with TRBJ2-1; D may be TRBD2 (6 bases). CDR1 and CDR2 from the germline V gene are LNHDA and SQIVND (reference sequence). The CDR3 runs to 21 residues. Trimming stripped 10 bases from V and 4 bases from J, with 38 bases between. The full variable domain, in which reference TRBV19 and TRBJ2-1 provide the parts outside the CDR3, is DGGITQSPKYLFRKEGQNVTLSCEQNLNHDAMYWYRQDPGQGLRLIYYSQIVNDFQKGDIAEGYSVSREKKESFPLTVTSAQKNPTAFYLCATMGGTRTNTTRGVYNEQFFGPGTRLTVL.

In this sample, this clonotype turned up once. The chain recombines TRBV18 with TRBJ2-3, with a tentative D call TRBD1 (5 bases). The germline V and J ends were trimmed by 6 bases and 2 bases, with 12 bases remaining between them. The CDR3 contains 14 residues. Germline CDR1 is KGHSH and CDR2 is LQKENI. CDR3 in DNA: TGTGCCAGCTCCGACCAGACAGACACAGATACGCAGTATTTT. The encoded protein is CASSDQTDTDTQYF.

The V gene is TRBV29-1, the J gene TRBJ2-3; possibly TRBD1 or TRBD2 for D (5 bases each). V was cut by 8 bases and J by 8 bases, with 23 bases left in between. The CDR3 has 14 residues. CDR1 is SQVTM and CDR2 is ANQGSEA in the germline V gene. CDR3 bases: TGCAGCTCTAACCAAGGAACCCAGAGGGGTACGCAGTATTTT. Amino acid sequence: CSSNQGTQRGTQYF.

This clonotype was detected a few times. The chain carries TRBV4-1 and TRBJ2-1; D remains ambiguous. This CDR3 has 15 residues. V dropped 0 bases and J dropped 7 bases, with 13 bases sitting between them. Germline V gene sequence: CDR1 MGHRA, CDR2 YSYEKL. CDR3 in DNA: TGCGCCAGCAGCCAAGATGAGGCGCTGCGGAATGAGCAGTTCTTC. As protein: CASSQDEALRNEQFF.

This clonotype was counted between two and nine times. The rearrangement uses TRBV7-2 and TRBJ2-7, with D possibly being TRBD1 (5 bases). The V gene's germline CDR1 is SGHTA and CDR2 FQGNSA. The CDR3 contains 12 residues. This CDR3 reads CASSLDGTGPNV. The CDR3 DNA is TGTGCCAGCAGCTTAGACGGTACAGGTCCCAACGTC.

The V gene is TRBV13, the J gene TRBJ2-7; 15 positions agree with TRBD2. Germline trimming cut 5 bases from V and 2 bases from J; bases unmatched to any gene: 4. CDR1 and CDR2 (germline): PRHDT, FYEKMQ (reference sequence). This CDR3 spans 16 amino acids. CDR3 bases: TGTGCCAGCAGCGTCGGACTAGCGGGAGGGACCTACGAGCAGTACGTC. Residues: CASSVGLAGGTYEQYV.

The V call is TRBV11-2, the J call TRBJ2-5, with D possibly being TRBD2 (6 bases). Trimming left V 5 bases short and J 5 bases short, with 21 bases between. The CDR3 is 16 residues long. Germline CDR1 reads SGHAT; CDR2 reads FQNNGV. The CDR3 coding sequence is TGTGCCAGCAGCCGGACCGGGACTGGAGGATCGGAGACCCAGTACTTC. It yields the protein CASSRTGTGGSETQYF.

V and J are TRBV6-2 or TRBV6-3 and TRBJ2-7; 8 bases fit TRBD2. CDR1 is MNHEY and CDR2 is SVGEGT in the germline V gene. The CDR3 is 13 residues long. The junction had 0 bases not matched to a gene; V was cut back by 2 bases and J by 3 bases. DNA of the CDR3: TGTGCCAGCAGTTACGGGACTAGCTACGAGCAGTACTTC. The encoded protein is CASSYGTSYEQYF.

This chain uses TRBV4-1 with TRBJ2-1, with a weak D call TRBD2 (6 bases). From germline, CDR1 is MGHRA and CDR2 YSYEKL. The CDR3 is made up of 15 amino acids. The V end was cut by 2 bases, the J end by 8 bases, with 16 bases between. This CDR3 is CASSQPYGSRDEQFF. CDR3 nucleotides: TGCGCCAGCAGCCAACCTTACGGGAGTCGGGATGAGCAGTTCTTC.

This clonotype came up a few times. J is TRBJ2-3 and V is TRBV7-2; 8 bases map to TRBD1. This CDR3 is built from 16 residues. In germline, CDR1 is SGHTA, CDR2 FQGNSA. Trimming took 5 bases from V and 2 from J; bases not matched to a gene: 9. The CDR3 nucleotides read TGTGCCAGCAGCCCCCGACAGGGGAGTTACACAGATACGCAGTATTTT. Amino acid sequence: CASSPRQGSYTDTQYF.

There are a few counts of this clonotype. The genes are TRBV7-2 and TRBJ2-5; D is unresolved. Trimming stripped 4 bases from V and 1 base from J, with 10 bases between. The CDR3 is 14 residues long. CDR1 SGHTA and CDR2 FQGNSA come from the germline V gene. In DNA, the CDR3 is TGTGCCAGCAGCTCCCAAGGGCTCCAAGAGACCCAGTACTTC. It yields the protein CASSSQGLQETQYF.

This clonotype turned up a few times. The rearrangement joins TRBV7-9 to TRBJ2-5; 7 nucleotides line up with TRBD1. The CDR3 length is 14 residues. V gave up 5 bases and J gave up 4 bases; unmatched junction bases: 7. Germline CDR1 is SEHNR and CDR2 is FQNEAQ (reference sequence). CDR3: CASSLRTGPETQYF. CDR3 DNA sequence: TGTGCCAGCAGCCTCCGGACAGGACCAGAGACCCAGTACTTC.

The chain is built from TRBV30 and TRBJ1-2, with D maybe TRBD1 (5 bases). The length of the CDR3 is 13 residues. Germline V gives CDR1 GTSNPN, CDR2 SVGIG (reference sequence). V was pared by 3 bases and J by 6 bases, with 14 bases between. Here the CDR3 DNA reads TGTGCCTGGAGGCTCCTCCCAGGGAATGGCTACACCTTC. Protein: CAWRLLPGNGYTF.

CDR3 region: CASSSRPGQSNEKLFF. CDR3 in DNA: TGTGCCAGCAGCTCGAGACCGGGACAGTCCAATGAAAAACTGTTTTTT. The chain recombines TRBV7-2 with TRBJ1-4; 7 bases map to TRBD1. Germline V gene data show CDR1 as SGHTA and CDR2 as FQGNSA. V lost 4 bases, J lost 5 bases, and 10 bases stayed unmatched. This CDR3 comprises 16 residues.

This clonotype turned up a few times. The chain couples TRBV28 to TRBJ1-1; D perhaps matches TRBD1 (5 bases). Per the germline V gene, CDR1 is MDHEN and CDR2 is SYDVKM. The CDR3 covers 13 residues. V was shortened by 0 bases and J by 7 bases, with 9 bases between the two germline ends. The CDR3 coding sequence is TGTGCCAGCAGTTTATGGGGGGGATATGAAGCTTTCTTT. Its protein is CASSLWGGYEAFF.

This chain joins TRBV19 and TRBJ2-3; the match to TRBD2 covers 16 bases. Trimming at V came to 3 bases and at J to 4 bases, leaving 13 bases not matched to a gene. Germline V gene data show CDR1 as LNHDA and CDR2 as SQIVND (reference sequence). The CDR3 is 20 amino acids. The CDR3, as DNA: TGTGCCAGTAGTATCCCGGGACTAGCGGGAGGGCCCGGTGTGGCAGATACGCAGTATTTT. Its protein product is CASSIPGLAGGPGVADTQYF.

The CDR3 nucleotides are TGTGCCAGTAGTCCAAGCGGGGGGTACGAGCAGTACTTC. Amino acids: CASSPSGGYEQYF. The rearrangement joins TRBV19 to TRBJ2-7; 9 positions match TRBD2. Germline assignment: CDR1 LNHDA and CDR2 SQIVND (reference sequence). Unmatched junction bases numbered 3, after V lost 5 bases and J lost 4 bases. CDR3 length: 13 residues.

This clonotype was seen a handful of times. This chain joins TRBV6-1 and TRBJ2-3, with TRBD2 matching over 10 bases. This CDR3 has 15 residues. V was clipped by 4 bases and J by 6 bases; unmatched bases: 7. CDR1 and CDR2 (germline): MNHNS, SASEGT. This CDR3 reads CASSVGSGRRDTQYF. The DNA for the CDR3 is TGTGCCAGCAGTGTTGGTAGCGGGAGGAGGGATACGCAGTATTTT.

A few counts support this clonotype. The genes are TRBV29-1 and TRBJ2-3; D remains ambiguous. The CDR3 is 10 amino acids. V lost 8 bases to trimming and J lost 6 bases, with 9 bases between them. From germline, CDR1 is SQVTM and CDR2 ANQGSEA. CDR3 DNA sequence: TGCAGCCTATTCACGGATACGCAGTATTTT. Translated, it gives CSLFTDTQYF.

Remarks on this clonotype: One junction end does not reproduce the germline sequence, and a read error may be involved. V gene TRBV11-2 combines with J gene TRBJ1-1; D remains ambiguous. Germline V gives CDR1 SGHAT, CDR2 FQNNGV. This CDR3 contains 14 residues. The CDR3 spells CASSLDMAGTEALF. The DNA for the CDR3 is TGTGCCAGCAGCTTAGATATGGCAGGCACTGAAGCTTTGTTT. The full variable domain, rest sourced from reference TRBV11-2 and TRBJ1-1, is EAGVAQSPRYKIIEKRQSVAFWCNPISGHATLYWYQQILGQGPKLLIQFQNNGVVDDSQLPKDRFSAERLKGVDSTLKIQPAKLEDSAVYLCASSLDMAGTEALFGQGTRLTVV.

The CDR3 spells CASSPGKGTEAFF. CDR3 nucleotides: TGTGCCAGCAGCCCCGGGAAAGGCACTGAAGCTTTCTTT. The V call is TRBV7-4, the J call TRBJ1-1; D uncertain. The CDR3 is 13 residues long. Germline CDR1 reads SGHVT; CDR2 reads SQSDAQ. V shed 5 bases and J shed 4 bases, with 11 bases lying between them.

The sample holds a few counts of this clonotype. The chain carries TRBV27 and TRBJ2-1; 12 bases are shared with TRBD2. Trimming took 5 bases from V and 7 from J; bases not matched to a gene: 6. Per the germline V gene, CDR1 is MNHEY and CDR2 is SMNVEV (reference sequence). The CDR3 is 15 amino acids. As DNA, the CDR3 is TGTGCCAGCAGTATCGAGACTAGCGGGAGTAATGAGCAGTTCTTC. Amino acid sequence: CASSIETSGSNEQFF.

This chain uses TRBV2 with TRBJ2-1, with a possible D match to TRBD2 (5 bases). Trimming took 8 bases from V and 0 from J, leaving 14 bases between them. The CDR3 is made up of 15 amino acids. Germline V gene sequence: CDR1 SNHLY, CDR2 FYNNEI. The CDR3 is CASGEAESSYNEQFF. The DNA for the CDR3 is TGTGCCAGCGGAGAAGCGGAAAGCTCCTACAATGAGCAGTTCTTC. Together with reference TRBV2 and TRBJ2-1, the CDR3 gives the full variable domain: EPEVTQTPSHQVTQMGQEVILRCVPISNHLYFYWYRQILGQKVEFLVSFYNNEISEKSEIFDDQFSVERPDGSNFTLKIRSTKLEDSAMYFCASGEAESSYNEQFFGPGTRLTVL.

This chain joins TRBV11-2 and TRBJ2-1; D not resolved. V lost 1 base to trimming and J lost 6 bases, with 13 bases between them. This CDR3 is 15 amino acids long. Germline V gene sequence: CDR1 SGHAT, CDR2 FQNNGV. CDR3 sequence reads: CASSLVSPPGNEQFF. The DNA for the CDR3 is TGTGCCAGCAGCTTAGTTTCGCCTCCCGGCAATGAGCAGTTCTTC.